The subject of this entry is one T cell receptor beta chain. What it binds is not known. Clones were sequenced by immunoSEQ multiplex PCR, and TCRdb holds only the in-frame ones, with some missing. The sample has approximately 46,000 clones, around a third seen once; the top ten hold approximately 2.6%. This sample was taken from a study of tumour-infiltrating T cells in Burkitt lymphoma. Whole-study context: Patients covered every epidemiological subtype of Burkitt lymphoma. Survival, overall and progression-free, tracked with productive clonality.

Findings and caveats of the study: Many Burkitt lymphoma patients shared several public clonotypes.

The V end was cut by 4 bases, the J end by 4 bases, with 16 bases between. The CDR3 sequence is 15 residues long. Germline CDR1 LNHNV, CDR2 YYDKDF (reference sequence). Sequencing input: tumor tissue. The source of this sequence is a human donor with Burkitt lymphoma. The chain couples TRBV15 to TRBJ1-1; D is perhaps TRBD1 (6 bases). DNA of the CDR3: TGTGCCACCAGCATCTCTTCGGGGGCGGGCACTGAAGCTTTCTTT. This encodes CATSISSGAGTEAFF.